This TCR beta chain was captured in a study of cytomegalovirus exposure and HLA in healthy donors. Whole-study context: When 300 to 400 donors were genotyped, 81% of them were found to fall in the Caucasian-associated ancestry cluster.

PCR involved 60 Vbeta and 13 Jbeta primers. The table came from immunoSEQ multiplex PCR; TCRdb's copy has only in-frame clones and leaves some out. The sample contains 200,000 to 250,000 clones, more than 75% of which appear only once. Germline CDR1 WNHNN, CDR2 SYGVQD (reference sequence). J gave up 0 bases and V 8 bases, and 8 bases lay outside the gene matches. This CDR3 contains 16 residues. This clone came up once. The sequence was collected from a woman in her thirties or forties in good health and CMV-seronegative. Sequences were obtained from PBMCs. This sequence joins TRBV10-1 and TRBJ2-3, with 10 nucleotides matching TRBD2. CDR3 sequence reads: CASSSGLAFSTDTQYF. CDR3 in DNA: TGCGCCAGCTCATCGGGACTAGCGTTTAGCACAGATACGCAGTATTTT.